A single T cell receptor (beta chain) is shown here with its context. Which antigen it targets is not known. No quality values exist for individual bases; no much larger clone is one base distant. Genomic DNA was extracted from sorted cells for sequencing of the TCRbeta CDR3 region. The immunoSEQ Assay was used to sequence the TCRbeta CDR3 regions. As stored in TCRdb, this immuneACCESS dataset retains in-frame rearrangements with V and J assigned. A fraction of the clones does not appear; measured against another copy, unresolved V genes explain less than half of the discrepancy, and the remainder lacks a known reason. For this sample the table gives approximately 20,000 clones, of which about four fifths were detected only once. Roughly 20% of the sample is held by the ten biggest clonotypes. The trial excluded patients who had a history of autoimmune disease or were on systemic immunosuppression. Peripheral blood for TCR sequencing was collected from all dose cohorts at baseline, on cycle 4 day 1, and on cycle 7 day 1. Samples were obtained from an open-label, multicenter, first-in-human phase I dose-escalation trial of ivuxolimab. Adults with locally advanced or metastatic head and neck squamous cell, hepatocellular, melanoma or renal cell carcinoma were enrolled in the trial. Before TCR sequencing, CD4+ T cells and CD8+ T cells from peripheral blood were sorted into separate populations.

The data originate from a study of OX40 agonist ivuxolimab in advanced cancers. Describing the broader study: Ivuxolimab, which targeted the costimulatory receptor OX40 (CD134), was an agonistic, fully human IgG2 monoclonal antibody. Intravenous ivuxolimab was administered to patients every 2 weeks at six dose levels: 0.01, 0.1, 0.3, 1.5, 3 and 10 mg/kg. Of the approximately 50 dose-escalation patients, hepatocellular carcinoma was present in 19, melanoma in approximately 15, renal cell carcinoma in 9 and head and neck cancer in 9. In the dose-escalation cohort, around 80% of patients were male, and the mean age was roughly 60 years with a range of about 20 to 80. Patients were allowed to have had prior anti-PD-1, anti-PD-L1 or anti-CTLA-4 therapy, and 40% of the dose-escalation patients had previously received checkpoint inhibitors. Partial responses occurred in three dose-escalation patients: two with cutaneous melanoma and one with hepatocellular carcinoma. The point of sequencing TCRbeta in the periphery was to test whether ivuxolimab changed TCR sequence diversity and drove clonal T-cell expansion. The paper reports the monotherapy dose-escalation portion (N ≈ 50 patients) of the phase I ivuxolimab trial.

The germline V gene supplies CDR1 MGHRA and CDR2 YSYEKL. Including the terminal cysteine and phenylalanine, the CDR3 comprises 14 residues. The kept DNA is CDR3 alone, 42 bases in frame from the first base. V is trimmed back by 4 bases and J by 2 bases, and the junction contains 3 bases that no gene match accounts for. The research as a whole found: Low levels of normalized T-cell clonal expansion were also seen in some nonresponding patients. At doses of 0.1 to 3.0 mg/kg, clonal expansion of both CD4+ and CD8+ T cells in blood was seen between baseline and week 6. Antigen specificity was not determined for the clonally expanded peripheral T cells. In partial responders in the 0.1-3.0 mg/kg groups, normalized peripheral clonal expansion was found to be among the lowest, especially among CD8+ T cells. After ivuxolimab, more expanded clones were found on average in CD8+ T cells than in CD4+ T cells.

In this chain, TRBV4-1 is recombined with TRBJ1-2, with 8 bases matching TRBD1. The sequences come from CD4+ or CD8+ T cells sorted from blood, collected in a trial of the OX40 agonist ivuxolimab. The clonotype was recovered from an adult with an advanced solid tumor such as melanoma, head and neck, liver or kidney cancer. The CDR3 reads CASSPPGGNYGYTF. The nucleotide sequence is TGCGCCAGCAGCCCCCCAGGGGGCAACTATGGCTACACCTTC.